These 28 T cell receptor beta chains share one sample of origin, sequenced in a study of T cell clonotyping in hematopoietic cell transplantation. The time point here: recipient sample about 28 days before transplant, after cytoreduction. Method: immunoSEQ multiplex PCR; TCRdb's copy keeps in-frame clones and lacks some. This table has about 76,000 clones, 90% to 96% appearing once. This material consisted of peripheral blood mononuclear cells, taken before stem cell transplant. These TCRs come from a woman in her 50s with acute myeloid leukemia. Some clones in this sample may be carry-over from other donors' samples.

The chain couples TRBV11-2 to TRBJ2-7; D perhaps matches TRBD2 (6 bases). The V gene lost 0 bases and the J gene lost 4 bases, with 13 bases spanning the gap. Looked up from germline, CDR1 is SGHAT and CDR2 is FQNNGV. The length of the CDR3 is 15 residues. The CDR3 nucleotides read TGTGCCAGCAGCTTAGAACGGGAGCCGTGGTACGAGCAGTACTTC. Protein product: CASSLEREPWYEQYF.

The chain is built from TRBV9 and TRBJ2-7; 9 positions agree with TRBD1. V lost 4 bases and J lost 5; bases outside the gene matches: 10. From germline, CDR1 is SGDLS and CDR2 YYNGEE. CDR3 size: 15 residues. CDR3 coding DNA: TGTGCCAGCAGCCCGCAGGGGACAGGGATAGACGAGCAGTACTTC. Its protein product is CASSPQGTGIDEQYF.

The chain carries TRBV7-2 and TRBJ1-1; TRBD1 matches 7 bases. The CDR3 loop spans 16 amino acids. The germline V gene has CDR1 SGHTA and CDR2 FQGNSA. The junction had 8 bases not matched to a gene; V was cut back by 0 bases and J by 4 bases. DNA for the CDR3: TGTGCCAGCAGCTTAGCTACCGACAGGGTCCGCACTGAAGCTTTCTTT. Translation: CASSLATDRVRTEAFF.

The chain uses TRBV18 and TRBJ1-6; D may be TRBD1 (6 bases). CDR1 and CDR2 (germline): KGHSH, LQKENI. This CDR3 has 15 residues. Trimming pared 5 bases from V and 7 bases from J, leaving 15 bases between. The chain's CDR3 is CASSEYRQENSPLHF. The CDR3 nucleotides are TGTGCCAGCTCAGAATATCGACAGGAGAATTCACCCCTCCACTTT.

CDR3 loop: CATRARRDNEKLFF. CDR3 nucleotide sequence: TGTGCCACCAGAGCGAGGAGGGATAATGAAAAACTGTTTTTT. This sequence joins TRBV15 and TRBJ1-4, with D uncertain. Trimming stripped 6 bases from V and 4 bases from J, with 12 bases between. CDR3 length equals 14 residues. Germline assignment: CDR1 LNHNV and CDR2 YYDKDF (reference sequence).

The chain uses TRBV2 and TRBJ1-6; D perhaps matches TRBD1 (5 bases). The CDR3 contains 13 residues. Germline assignment: CDR1 SNHLY and CDR2 FYNNEI. The germline V and J ends were trimmed by 6 bases and 13 bases, with 16 bases remaining between them. The CDR3 DNA reads TGTGCCAGCAGGCTCCGGGACCCTTGGCCCCTCCACTTT. Amino acids: CASRLRDPWPLHF.

The gene calls are TRBV28 and TRBJ1-2; 9 nucleotides line up with TRBD1. The CDR3 is 15 residues long. The V and J ends lost 8 bases and 6 bases, in that order; junction bases with no gene match: 13. CDR1 and CDR2 from the germline V gene are MDHEN and SYDVKM. The CDR3 sequence is CASSSRTGGKDGYTF. The CDR3 DNA reads as TGTGCCAGCTCCAGCCGAACAGGGGGCAAGGATGGCTACACCTTC.

The chain combines TRBV29-1 with TRBJ1-2, with a weak D call TRBD1 (5 bases). The V and J ends lost 7 bases and 5 bases respectively, with 20 bases between them. Germline lookup yields CDR1 SQVTM and CDR2 ANQGSEA. This CDR3 comprises 14 residues. As DNA, the CDR3 is TGCAGCGGCACTTCAGGGCGGGGAGTATATGGCTACACCTTC. Its protein is CSGTSGRGVYGYTF.

This clone appeared a single time. The CDR3 is CASSLGGAGGANVLTF. In DNA, the CDR3 is TGCGCCAGCAGCTTGGGCGGGGCTGGGGGGGCCAACGTCCTGACTTTC. The chain links TRBV5-1 to TRBJ2-6, with a weak D call TRBD2 (6 bases). Per the germline V gene, CDR1 is SGHRS and CDR2 is YFSETQ. V was clipped by 0 bases and J by 4 bases, with 11 bases between them. There are 16 residues in the CDR3.

The genes are TRBV6-1 and TRBJ1-1; perhaps TRBD1 as D (5 bases). CDR1 and CDR2 from the germline V gene are MNHNS and SASEGT. This CDR3 comprises 12 residues. Trimming left V 4 bases short and J 11 bases short, with 14 bases between. The DNA for the CDR3 is TGTGCCAGCAGTGTATCAGGGAATTTGGCTTTCTTT. This codes for CASSVSGNLAFF.

The V and J genes are TRBV30 and TRBJ2-2; D is unresolved. The V end lost 4 bases, the J end lost 1 base, and 7 bases lay between the germline ends. Germline V CDR1 and CDR2: GTSNPN, SVGIG (reference sequence). This CDR3 is 13 amino acids long. The chain's CDR3 is CAWTRGNTGELFF. For the CDR3, the DNA is TGTGCCTGGACGCGTGGGAACACCGGGGAGCTGTTTTTT.

This clone appeared once. The chain has TRBV2 and TRBJ1-3, with D possibly TRBD1 on 5 matching bases. The germline V gene has CDR1 SNHLY and CDR2 FYNNEI. V was pared by 4 bases and J by 4 bases, with 11 bases between. CDR3 size: 14 residues. As DNA, the CDR3 is TGTGCCAGCAGTGCCAGGGCGTTCGGAAACACCATATATTTT. Amino acid sequence: CASSARAFGNTIYF.

V usage is TRBV2 and J usage is TRBJ1-2; D ambiguous. Germline V gene lookup returns CDR1 SNHLY and CDR2 FYNNEI. Trimming stripped 10 bases from V and 1 base from J, with 7 bases between. This CDR3 comprises 11 residues. The CDR3 protein is CATFSNYGYTF. Written as DNA, the CDR3 is TGTGCCACGTTCAGTAACTATGGCTACACCTTC.

The chain carries TRBV4-1 and TRBJ2-7; TRBD2 matches 8 bases. The V and J ends lost 4 bases and 2 bases, in that order; junction bases with no gene match: 7. The CDR3 runs 15 residues. Germline CDR1 reads MGHRA; CDR2 reads YSYEKL. CDR3 in DNA: TGCGCCAGCAGCCGGTCGGGAGGGTTAACCTACGAGCAGTACTTC. Translated: CASSRSGGLTYEQYF.

The CDR3 coding sequence is TGCGCCAGCAGCTATCGAGAAAATCAGCCCCAGCATTTT. Residues: CASSYRENQPQHF. This chain joins TRBV4-1 and TRBJ1-5, with unresolved D. The length of the CDR3 is 13 residues. Germline loops: CDR1 MGHRA, CDR2 YSYEKL. V shed 5 bases and J shed 4 bases, with 9 bases lying between them.

The chain couples TRBV30 to TRBJ2-7; D remains unclear. V lost 0 bases to trimming and J lost 3 bases, with 9 bases between them. The CDR3 loop spans 13 amino acids. The germline CDR1 and CDR2 sequences are GTSNPN and SVGIG (reference sequence). The CDR3 nucleotides read TGTGCCTGGAGTGTAGAGACGAGCTACGAGCAGTACTTC. It yields the protein CAWSVETSYEQYF.

The chain couples TRBV7-5 to TRBJ1-5. TRBV7-5 corresponds to a pseudogene. The CDR3 loop spans 17 amino acids. CDR3 in DNA: TGTGCCAGAAGCTTAGTGTGGGGGACCTCAGGCAATCAGCCCCAGCATTTT. Amino acid sequence: CARSLVWGTSGNQPQHF.

The V call is TRBV4-1, the J call TRBJ2-3; no firm D call. CDR3 size: 13 residues. V lost 4 bases, J lost 5 bases, and 10 bases lay in between. The germline V gene encodes CDR1 MGHRA and CDR2 YSYEKL. The CDR3 bases are TGCGCCAGCAGCCGGGTGAAGGTAGATACGCAGTATTTT. Translating it yields CASSRVKVDTQYF.

The chain combines TRBV9 with TRBJ2-3, with 10 bases identical to TRBD2. The CDR3 consists of 17 residues. CDR1 and CDR2 (germline): SGDLS, YYNGEE. V shed 1 base, J shed 0 bases, and the junction held 5 bases outside the gene matches. CDR3 coding DNA: TGTGCCAGCAGCGTATACGGACTAGCGGCTAGCACAGATACGCAGTATTTT. Amino acid sequence: CASSVYGLAASTDTQYF.

The CDR3 sequence is CASSFLSGTEAFF. CDR3 coding DNA: TGCGCCAGCAGCTTTCTTTCAGGAACTGAAGCTTTCTTT. The V call is TRBV5-1, the J call TRBJ1-1; D ambiguous. The CDR3 is made up of 13 amino acids. V lost 2 bases to trimming and J lost 5 bases, with 10 bases between them. Germline loops: CDR1 SGHRS, CDR2 YFSETQ.

This chain joins TRBV7-2 and TRBJ1-1, with 7 bases identical to TRBD1. Looked up from germline, CDR1 is SGHTA and CDR2 is FQGNSA. This CDR3 has 14 residues. The ends lost 5 bases at V and 3 bases at J; junction bases unmatched: 6. CDR3 protein: CASSPGQRDTEAFF. The CDR3 DNA reads as TGTGCCAGCAGCCCGGGACAGAGGGACACTGAAGCTTTCTTT.

This chain uses TRBV4-1 with TRBJ1-4; the match to TRBD1 covers 9 bases. The germline V gene has CDR1 MGHRA and CDR2 YSYEKL. The V segment lost 2 bases and the J segment 6 bases; nucleotides outside the gene matches: 10. This CDR3 has 17 amino acids. CDR3 amino acids: CASSQTKPGQGHEKLFF. The CDR3 coding sequence is TGCGCCAGCAGCCAAACTAAACCGGGACAGGGCCATGAAAAACTGTTTTTT.

The chain combines TRBV20-1 with TRBJ1-1; no firm D call. The V end lost 2 bases, the J end lost 7 bases, and 8 bases lay between the germline ends. The length of the CDR3 is 11 residues. Germline V lookup: CDR1 DFQATT, CDR2 SNEGSKA (reference sequence). CDR3 sequence reads: CSARTGYEAFF. Here the CDR3 DNA reads TGCAGTGCTAGAACGGGTTATGAAGCTTTCTTT.

The CDR3 loop reads CASSLGLGGAQPQHF. DNA of the CDR3: TGTGCCAGCAGCTTAGGACTCGGAGGGGCTCAGCCCCAGCATTTT. The chain recombines TRBV11-2 with TRBJ1-5, with D perhaps matching TRBD1 (5 bases). CDR1 SGHAT and CDR2 FQNNGV come from the germline V gene. This CDR3 is 15 amino acids long. Trimming cost V 1 base and J 6 bases, with 13 bases left between them.

CDR3 nucleotides: TGTGCCTGGAGTACAGGGAGCGATCAGCCCCAGCATTTT. Its protein is CAWSTGSDQPQHF. The chain uses TRBV30 and TRBJ1-5; possibly TRBD1 for D (6 bases). Germline assignment: CDR1 GTSNPN and CDR2 SVGIG (reference sequence). There are 13 residues in the CDR3. Trimming took 2 bases from V and 5 from J, leaving 10 bases between them.

This chain links TRBV7-8 with TRBJ2-6; D gene ambiguous. Between the trimmed V and J ends, which lost 8 bases and 1 base, there was a span of 18 bases. From germline, CDR1 is SGHVS and CDR2 FQNEAQ. The CDR3 covers 17 residues. The CDR3 bases are TGTGCCAGCCCCGCCCTATCTGGGATTTCTGGGGCCAACGTCCTGACTTTC. This codes for CASPALSGISGANVLTF. Combining the CDR3 with reference TRBV7-8 and TRBJ2-6 gives the whole variable domain GAGVSQSPRYKVAKRGQDVALRCDPISGHVSLFWYQQALGQGPEFLTYFQNEAQLDKSGLPSDRFFAERPEGSVSTLKIQRTQQEDSAVYLCASPALSGISGANVLTFGAGSRLTVL.

The V call is TRBV27, the J call TRBJ1-4; possible D gene TRBD1, 5 bases. CDR1 and CDR2 (germline): MNHEY, SMNVEV (reference sequence). V lost 4 bases, J lost 5 bases, and 11 bases lay in between. The CDR3 loop spans 14 amino acids. In DNA, the CDR3 is TGTGCCAGCAGTTCGGGACGGCTAAATGAAAAACTGTTTTTT. Translated: CASSSGRLNEKLFF.

The chain has TRBV28 and TRBJ2-7; perhaps TRBD1 as D (5 bases). This CDR3 is 15 amino acids long. V lost 3 bases and J lost 1, with 13 bases in between. Looked up from germline, CDR1 is MDHEN and CDR2 is SYDVKM. The CDR3: CASSFRAGNSYEQYF. For the CDR3, the DNA is TGTGCCAGCAGTTTCAGGGCAGGGAATTCCTACGAGCAGTACTTC.